Listed here are 27 T cell receptor beta chains from one sample, sequenced in a study of beta chain features in type 1 diabetes. The investigators reverse transcribed all of the isolated RNA, so they sequenced expressed TCRB transcripts. Sequencing was performed with immunoSEQ multiplex PCR; in TCRdb, only in-frame clones are kept and a portion is missing. The table shows about 16,000 clones, with approximately 50% occurring only once. Sample: stem cell memory CD4+ T cells from blood. These receptors originate from a woman aged 18-29 years in good health.

This clone occurred a few times. The chain couples TRBV18 to TRBJ2-1, with a tentative D call TRBD1 (5 bases). Germline assignment: CDR1 KGHSH and CDR2 LQKENI. This CDR3 contains 15 residues. Trimming stripped 6 bases from V and 6 bases from J, with 18 bases between. The CDR3 nucleotides are TGTGCCAGCTCTTCCCGGTGGGGCGAAATCAATGAGCAGTTCTTC. This sequence encodes CASSSRWGEINEQFF.

This clone turned up a few times. The chain joins TRBV30 to TRBJ2-7; D perhaps matches TRBD2 (6 bases). Trimming stripped 0 bases from V and 1 base from J, with 13 bases between. This CDR3 is 15 amino acids long. Germline CDR1 and CDR2: GTSNPN and SVGIG (reference sequence). The CDR3: CAWSVGTAASYEQYF. CDR3 bases: TGTGCCTGGAGTGTAGGGACTGCCGCGTCCTACGAGCAGTACTTC.

V gene TRBV7-9 combines with J gene TRBJ1-4, with TRBD1 matching over 7 bases. CDR3 size: 16 residues. The germline CDR1 and CDR2 sequences are SEHNR and FQNEAQ (reference sequence). J gave up 3 bases and V 6 bases, and 10 bases lay outside the gene matches. CDR3 nucleotides: TGTGCCAGCAGTGCGAACCGGGACAGCCCTAATGAAAAACTGTTTTTT. Encoded protein: CASSANRDSPNEKLFF.

This clone was found a few times. The rearrangement joins TRBV5-1 to TRBJ1-2, with TRBD1 matching 7 bases. This CDR3 has 15 residues. CDR1 and CDR2 (germline): SGHRS, YFSETQ. The V segment lost 4 bases and the J segment 0 bases; nucleotides outside the gene matches: 6. This CDR3 is CASSGGQLTNYGYTF. DNA of the CDR3: TGCGCCAGCAGCGGGGGACAGCTAACTAACTATGGCTACACCTTC.

This chain joins TRBV12-5 and TRBJ2-7, with 10 bases aligning to TRBD2. This CDR3 is built from 16 residues. From germline, CDR1 is LGHNT and CDR2 FRNRAP. The trim removed 0 bases at V and 7 bases at J, leaving 9 bases unmatched. The CDR3 is CASGLVGSGRAEEQYF. Here the CDR3 DNA reads TGTGCTAGTGGTTTGGTAGGAAGCGGGAGGGCAGAGGAGCAGTACTTC.

This clone appeared once. The V and J genes are TRBV6-1 and TRBJ1-5; TRBD1 agrees at 7 bases. The length of the CDR3 is 14 residues. Germline V gives CDR1 MNHNS, CDR2 SASEGT. J was trimmed by 9 bases and V by 7 bases; bases with no gene match: 12. DNA of the CDR3: TGTGCCAGCACACACGTCGGAGGGGGCTTGCCCCAGCATTTT. This encodes CASTHVGGGLPQHF.

The V gene is TRBV14, the J gene TRBJ1-1; D remains ambiguous. The CDR3 spans 14 residues. V lost 1 base, J lost 3 bases, and 9 bases lay in between. Germline V lookup: CDR1 SGHDN, CDR2 FVKESK. Written as DNA, the CDR3 is TGTGCCAGCAGCCAAGTAGTACGGTACACTGAAGCTTTCTTT. It codes for CASSQVVRYTEAFF. The variable domain in full, with the rest retrieved from reference TRBV14 and TRBJ1-1, is EAGVTQFPSHSVIEKGQTVTLRCDPISGHDNLYWYRRVMGKEIKFLLHFVKESKQDESGMPNNRFLAERTGGTYSTLKVQPAELEDSGVYFCASSQVVRYTEAFFGQGTRLTVV.

This rearrangement joins TRBV5-1 to TRBJ2-3; 14 bases line up with TRBD2. J gave up 5 bases and V 3 bases, and 5 bases lay outside the gene matches. CDR1 is SGHRS, CDR2 YFSETQ, per germline. This CDR3 contains 16 residues. The CDR3 protein is CASSSGLAGAVDTQYF. DNA of the CDR3: TGCGCCAGCAGCTCGGGACTAGCGGGAGCAGTAGATACGCAGTATTTT.

The gene calls are TRBV5-1 and TRBJ1-2, with 7 nucleotides matching TRBD1. The CDR3 has 14 residues. V was clipped by 4 bases and J by 4 bases; unmatched bases: 7. Looked up from germline, CDR1 is SGHRS and CDR2 is YFSETQ. In DNA, the CDR3 is TGCGCCAGCAGCCCGACAGGGCCAAGCTATGGCTACACCTTC. Translating gives CASSPTGPSYGYTF.

This clone was counted once. V gene TRBV29-1 combines with J gene TRBJ1-2; possibly TRBD1 for D (5 bases). The CDR3 has 12 residues. Germline assignment: CDR1 SQVTM and CDR2 ANQGSEA. V was clipped by 8 bases and J by 4 bases, with 14 bases between them. DNA for the CDR3: TGCAGCACATGGGGGGACGGCTATGGCTACACCTTC. As protein: CSTWGDGYGYTF.

The gene calls are TRBV5-1 and TRBJ1-1, with D tentatively TRBD1 (5 bases). CDR3 length: 14 residues. Germline values: CDR1 SGHRS, CDR2 YFSETQ. V was clipped by 2 bases and J by 3 bases, with 11 bases between them. This chain's CDR3 is CASSLRGGDTEAFF. CDR3 bases: TGCGCCAGCAGCTTACGGGGGGGGGACACTGAAGCTTTCTTT.

This clone has more than one count but fewer than ten. The V gene is TRBV5-1, the J gene TRBJ1-4, with D possibly TRBD1 on 6 matching bases. The CDR3 is made up of 15 amino acids. Germline V gene lookup returns CDR1 SGHRS and CDR2 YFSETQ. V lost 4 bases to trimming and J lost 8 bases, with 18 bases between them. CDR3 sequence reads: CASSLQGPTREKLFF. The CDR3 DNA reads TGCGCCAGCAGCCTACAGGGCCCCACCCGGGAAAAACTGTTTTTT.

This clone was seen more than once but under ten times. The chain combines TRBV10-3 with TRBJ2-7, with TRBD2 as a possible D gene (6 bases). Trimming removed 7 bases from V and 2 bases from J, with 15 bases in between. CDR1 is ENHRY, CDR2 SYGVKD, per germline. There are 14 residues in the CDR3. The CDR3 DNA sequence: TGTGCCATCAAGCGGGCAGACCCAACCTACGAGCAGTACTTC. Translating gives CAIKRADPTYEQYF.

This clone was seen a few times. The chain is built from TRBV6-5 and TRBJ1-1; 7 bases are a match to TRBD1. The CDR3 is 14 amino acids. After removal of 6 bases from V and 1 base from J, the junction contained 5 bases not matched to a gene. Germline V CDR1 and CDR2: MNHEY, SVGAGI. The CDR3 protein is CASRPGQQNTEAFF. CDR3 in DNA: TGTGCCAGCAGGCCGGGACAGCAGAACACTGAAGCTTTCTTT.

This rearrangement joins TRBV19 to TRBJ2-1; weak D call: TRBD1 (6 bases). Germline V gene data show CDR1 as LNHDA and CDR2 as SQIVND (reference sequence). V was cut by 4 bases and J by 3 bases, with 16 bases left in between. The CDR3 has 16 amino acids. CDR3 DNA sequence: TGTGCCAGTAGTACAGGGGACATCCTCTTCTACAATGAGCAGTTCTTC. Translating it yields CASSTGDILFYNEQFF.

The chain carries TRBV2 and TRBJ2-3; D uncertain. Germline V gene sequence: CDR1 SNHLY, CDR2 FYNNEI. The germline V and J ends were trimmed by 4 bases and 1 base, with 6 bases remaining between them. The CDR3 is 13 residues long. The CDR3 nucleotides are TGTGCCAGCAGTGCTCCGGGCACAGATACGCAGTATTTT. Its protein is CASSAPGTDTQYF.

The chain employs TRBV5-1 and TRBJ2-1; 7 bases fit TRBD2. The CDR3 contains 13 residues. V gave up 4 bases and J gave up 12 bases; unmatched junction bases: 10. Germline lookup yields CDR1 SGHRS and CDR2 YFSETQ. This CDR3 reads CASSPTLGEGQFF. In DNA, the CDR3 is TGCGCCAGCAGCCCAACCCTCGGGGAGGGGCAGTTCTTC.

V is TRBV19 and J is TRBJ2-1, with 11 nucleotides matching TRBD2. The CDR3 is 16 residues long. Germline V gene lookup returns CDR1 LNHDA and CDR2 SQIVND (reference sequence). V was clipped by 0 bases and J by 6 bases; unmatched bases: 4. CDR3 in DNA: TGTGCCAGTAGTATAGATGGACTAGCGGGTCCCAATGAGCAGTTCTTC. This codes for CASSIDGLAGPNEQFF.

The CDR3 DNA reads as TGCGCCAGCAGCCCCGGGGACATGAGCTCCTACGAGCAGTACTTC. Translation gives CASSPGDMSSYEQYF. The chain uses TRBV5-1 and TRBJ2-7, with D perhaps TRBD1 (6 bases). This CDR3 spans 15 amino acids. Germline V gene sequence: CDR1 SGHRS, CDR2 YFSETQ. Trimming took off 4 bases at V and 0 bases at J, with 14 bases between the two ends.

The genes are TRBV2 and TRBJ2-3; D gene ambiguous. This CDR3 spans 13 amino acids. Germline V lookup: CDR1 SNHLY, CDR2 FYNNEI. Trimming pared 5 bases from V and 4 bases from J, leaving 10 bases between. The CDR3 loop reads CASSQTLADTQYF. CDR3 nucleotide sequence: TGTGCCAGCAGTCAAACCTTAGCAGATACGCAGTATTTT.

The chain uses TRBV30 and TRBJ1-2, with a possible D match to TRBD1 (5 bases). The CDR3 is 11 amino acids. Germline assignment: CDR1 GTSNPN and CDR2 SVGIG (reference sequence). Trimming stripped 7 bases from V and 4 bases from J, with 10 bases between. CDR3 DNA sequence: TGTGCCTCGGAAGGGGCCTATGGCTACACCTTC. This codes for CASEGAYGYTF.

J is TRBJ2-1 and V is TRBV6-5; 9 bases agree with TRBD2. From germline, CDR1 is MNHEY and CDR2 SVGAGI. The CDR3 covers 16 residues. After removal of 4 bases from V and 7 bases from J, the junction contained 11 bases not matched to a gene. The CDR3 spells CASSFSAGGPRNEQFF. The CDR3 DNA reads as TGTGCCAGCAGTTTCTCGGCGGGAGGGCCAAGGAATGAGCAGTTCTTC.

This clone was seen more than once but under ten times. This rearrangement joins TRBV10-3 to TRBJ2-2; TRBD2 matches 10 bases. The V gene's germline CDR1 is ENHRY and CDR2 SYGVKD. This CDR3 comprises 14 residues. The trim removed 4 bases at V and 7 bases at J, leaving 3 bases unmatched. The CDR3, as DNA: TGTGCCATCAGTGTTCTAGCGGGAGTCGGGGAGCTGTTTTTT. Protein product: CAISVLAGVGELFF.

V usage is TRBV6-1 and J usage is TRBJ1-1; a weak D match, TRBD1 (5 bases). The germline V and J ends were trimmed by 5 bases and 4 bases, with 11 bases remaining between them. The CDR3 length is 13 residues. CDR1 and CDR2 (germline): MNHNS, SASEGT. The CDR3 here is CASSPGISTEAFF. The CDR3 coding sequence is TGTGCCAGCAGTCCAGGGATATCCACTGAAGCTTTCTTT.

This clone was recorded a few times. This chain connects TRBV18 to TRBJ2-1, with TRBD2 matching 12 bases. The CDR3 totals 17 residues. In germline, CDR1 is KGHSH, CDR2 LQKENI. Trimming at V came to 0 bases and at J to 7 bases, leaving 7 bases not matched to a gene. The CDR3 reads CASSPPPSGGARNEQFF. For the CDR3, the DNA is TGTGCCAGCTCACCACCGCCTAGCGGGGGGGCGAGGAATGAGCAGTTCTTC.

The CDR3 loop is CASSLDGTASSYNSPLHF. CDR3 nucleotide sequence: TGTGCCAGCAGCTTGGATGGGACAGCTAGCTCCTATAATTCACCCCTCCACTTT. This chain uses TRBV5-4 with TRBJ1-6; 7 positions match TRBD1. V trimming: 0 bases; J trimming: 0 bases; junction bases outside the gene matches: 6. CDR3 size: 18 residues. Per the germline V gene, CDR1 is SGHNT and CDR2 is YYREEE (reference sequence).

This clone was observed a few times. The chain links TRBV10-3 to TRBJ2-1; 11 nucleotides agree with TRBD2. The CDR3 extends over 15 amino acids. The J segment lost 5 bases and the V segment lost 6 bases, leaving 6 bases of the junction unmatched. Germline V gene data show CDR1 as ENHRY and CDR2 as SYGVKD. The CDR3 region has the DNA TGTGCCATCAGGCCTACTAGCGGGAGAAACAATGAGCAGTTCTTC. This translates into CAIRPTSGRNNEQFF.